Below, one T cell receptor beta chain is given with its context. V lost 5 bases, J lost 4 bases, and 11 bases lay in between. The CDR3 consists of 13 residues. CDR1 is SGHTA and CDR2 is FQGNSA in the germline V gene. This entry comes from a study of blood T cell repertoires in COVID-19. Under the authors' procedure: Amplification with reference gene primers provided the estimates of nucleated cell counts. Assay: immunoSEQ multiplex PCR; the TCRdb copy retains only in-frame clones and omits some. That table gives V, J and clone size, and the DNA gave D and trimming. The table includes approximately 180,000 clones, 70% to 90% detected once.

The chain uses TRBV7-2 and TRBJ1-1, with D unresolved. The origin of this receptor is a man between 60 and 70 years old with acute or convalescent COVID-19. Sequenced material: peripheral blood. The CDR3 protein is CASSRTTVTEAFF. CDR3 in DNA: TGTGCCAGCAGCCGTACAACAGTCACTGAAGCTTTCTTT.